This T cell receptor (beta chain) appears in the sequencing data of a study of T cell responses to AZD1222 COVID-19 vaccine. The germline V gene encodes CDR1 SGHRS and CDR2 YFSETQ. CDR3 length equals 14 residues. V shed 4 bases and J shed 8 bases, with 13 bases lying between them. With respect to this clone: Antigen unknown.

Study-wide results and caveats: Nearly half of spike-specific TCRs reportedly target variant regions that are unmutated in the B.1.351 and B.1.1.7 variants. Without day 14 samples, only post-peak T cell repertoires were studied. Seropositivity was recorded at baseline in only a handful of AZD1222 recipients.

Libraries were prepared by immunoSEQ multiplex PCR; TCRdb keeps only in-frame clonotypes and omits some of them. This sample has roughly 120,000 clones, with about 90% found just once. Here the sequenced sample was peripheral blood, taken on day 0 of AZD1222 vaccination. This TCR came from an adult in good health. The V call is TRBV5-1, the J call TRBJ1-6, with D possibly TRBD1 on 6 matching bases. CDR3 nucleotides: TGCGCCAGCAGCCGTGAAGGGGGGGATTCACCCCTCCACTTT. This gives the protein CASSREGGDSPLHF.